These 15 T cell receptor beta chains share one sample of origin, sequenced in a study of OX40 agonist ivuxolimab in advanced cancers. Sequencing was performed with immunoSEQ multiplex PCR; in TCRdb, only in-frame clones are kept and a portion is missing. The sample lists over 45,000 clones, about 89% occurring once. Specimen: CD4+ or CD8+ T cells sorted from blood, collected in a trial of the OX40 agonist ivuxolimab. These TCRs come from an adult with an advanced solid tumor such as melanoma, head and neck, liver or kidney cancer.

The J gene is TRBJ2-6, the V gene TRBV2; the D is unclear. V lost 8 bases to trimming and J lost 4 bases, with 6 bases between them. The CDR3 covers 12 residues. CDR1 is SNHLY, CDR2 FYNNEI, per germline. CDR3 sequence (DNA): TGTGCCAGCCTCCCAGGGGCCAACGTCCTGACTTTC. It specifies CASLPGANVLTF.

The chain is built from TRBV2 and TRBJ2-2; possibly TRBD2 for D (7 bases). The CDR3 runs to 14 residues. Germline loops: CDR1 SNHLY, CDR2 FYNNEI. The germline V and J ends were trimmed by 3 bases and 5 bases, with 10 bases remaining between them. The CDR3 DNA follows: TGTGCCAGCAGTGACAGGGGAGGGACCGGGGAGCTGTTTTTT. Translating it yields CASSDRGGTGELFF.

CDR3 residues: CASSQDWGRWETQYF. The CDR3 DNA reads TGCGCCAGCAGCCAAGACTGGGGGAGATGGGAGACCCAGTACTTC. The rearrangement links TRBV4-1 to TRBJ2-5; either TRBD1 or TRBD2 may fit D (5 bases each). The V gene's germline CDR1 is MGHRA and CDR2 YSYEKL. The CDR3 covers 15 residues. Trimming stripped 0 bases from V and 5 bases from J, with 13 bases between.

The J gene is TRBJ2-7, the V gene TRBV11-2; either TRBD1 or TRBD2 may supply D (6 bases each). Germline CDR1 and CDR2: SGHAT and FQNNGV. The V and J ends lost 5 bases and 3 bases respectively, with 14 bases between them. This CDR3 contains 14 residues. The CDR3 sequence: CASSNRDFNYEQYF. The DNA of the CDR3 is TGTGCCAGCAGCAACAGGGACTTCAACTACGAGCAGTACTTC.

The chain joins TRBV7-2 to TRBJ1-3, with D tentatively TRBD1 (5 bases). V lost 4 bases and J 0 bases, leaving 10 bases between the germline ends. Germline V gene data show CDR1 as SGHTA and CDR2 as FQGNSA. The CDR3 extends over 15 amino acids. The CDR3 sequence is CASSYDSNSGNTIYF. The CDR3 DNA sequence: TGTGCCAGCAGCTACGACAGCAACTCTGGAAACACCATATATTTT.

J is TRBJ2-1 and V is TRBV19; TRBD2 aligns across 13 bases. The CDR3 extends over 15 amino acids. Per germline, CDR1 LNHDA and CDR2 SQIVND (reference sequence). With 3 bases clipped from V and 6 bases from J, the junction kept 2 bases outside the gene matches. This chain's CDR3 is CASSIRTSGSNEQFF. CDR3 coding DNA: TGTGCCAGTAGTATCCGGACTAGCGGGAGCAATGAGCAGTTCTTC. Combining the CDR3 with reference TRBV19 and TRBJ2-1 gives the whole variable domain DGGITQSPKYLFRKEGQNVTLSCEQNLNHDAMYWYRQDPGQGLRLIYYSQIVNDFQKGDIAEGYSVSREKKESFPLTVTSAQKNPTAFYLCASSIRTSGSNEQFFGPGTRLTVL.

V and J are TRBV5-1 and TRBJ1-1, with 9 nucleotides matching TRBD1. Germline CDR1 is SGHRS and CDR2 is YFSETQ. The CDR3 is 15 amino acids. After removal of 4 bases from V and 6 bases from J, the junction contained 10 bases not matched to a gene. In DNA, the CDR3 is TGCGCCAGCAGCCTATCACAGGGGGCGAAGTCTGAAGCTTTCTTT. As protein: CASSLSQGAKSEAFF.

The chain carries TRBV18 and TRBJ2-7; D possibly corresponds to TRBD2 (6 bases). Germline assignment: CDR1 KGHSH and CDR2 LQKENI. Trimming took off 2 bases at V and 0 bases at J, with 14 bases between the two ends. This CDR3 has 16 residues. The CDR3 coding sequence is TGTGCCAGCTCACCAAGAGGAGGGGTGGTCTCCTACGAGCAGTACTTC. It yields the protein CASSPRGGVVSYEQYF.

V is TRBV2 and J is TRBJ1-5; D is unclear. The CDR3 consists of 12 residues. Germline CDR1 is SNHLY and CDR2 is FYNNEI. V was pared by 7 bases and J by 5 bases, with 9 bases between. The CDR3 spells CASNGDDQPQHF. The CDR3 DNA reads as TGTGCCAGCAATGGGGATGATCAGCCCCAGCATTTT.

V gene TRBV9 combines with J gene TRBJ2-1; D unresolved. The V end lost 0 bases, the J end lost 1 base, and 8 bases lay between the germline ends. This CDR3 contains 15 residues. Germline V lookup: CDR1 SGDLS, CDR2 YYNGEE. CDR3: CASSVVGNSYNEQFF. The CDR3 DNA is TGTGCCAGCAGCGTAGTGGGGAATTCCTACAATGAGCAGTTCTTC.

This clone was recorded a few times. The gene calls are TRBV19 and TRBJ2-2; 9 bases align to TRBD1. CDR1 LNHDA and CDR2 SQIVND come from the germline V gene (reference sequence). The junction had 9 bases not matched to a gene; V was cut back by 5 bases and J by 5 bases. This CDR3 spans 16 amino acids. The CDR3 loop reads CASSPKGQGRTGELFF. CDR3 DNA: TGTGCCAGTAGTCCCAAGGGACAGGGCCGAACCGGGGAGCTGTTTTTT.

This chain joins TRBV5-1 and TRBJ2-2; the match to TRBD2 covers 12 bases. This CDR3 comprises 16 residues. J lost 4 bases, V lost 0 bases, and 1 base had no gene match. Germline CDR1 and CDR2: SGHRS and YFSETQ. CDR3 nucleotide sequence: TGCGCCAGCAGCTTGGCGACTAGCGGGAGCACCGGGGAGCTGTTTTTT. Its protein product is CASSLATSGSTGELFF.

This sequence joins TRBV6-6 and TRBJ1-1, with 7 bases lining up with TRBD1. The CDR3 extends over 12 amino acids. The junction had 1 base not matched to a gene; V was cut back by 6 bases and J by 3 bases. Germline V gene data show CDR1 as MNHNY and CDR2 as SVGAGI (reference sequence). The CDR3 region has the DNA TGTGCCAGCAGGACAGGGTACACTGAAGCTTTCTTT. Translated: CASRTGYTEAFF.

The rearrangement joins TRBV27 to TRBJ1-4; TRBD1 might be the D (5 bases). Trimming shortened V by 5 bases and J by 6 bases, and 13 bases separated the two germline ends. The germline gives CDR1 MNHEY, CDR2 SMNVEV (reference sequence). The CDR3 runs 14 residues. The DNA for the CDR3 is TGTGCCAGCAGTACAGGAGGTCGGTATGAAAAACTGTTTTTT. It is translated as CASSTGGRYEKLFF.

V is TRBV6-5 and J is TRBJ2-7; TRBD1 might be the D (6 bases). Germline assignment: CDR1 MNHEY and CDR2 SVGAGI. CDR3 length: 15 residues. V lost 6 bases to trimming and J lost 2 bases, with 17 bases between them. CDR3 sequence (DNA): TGTGCCAGCAGAGACGGACAGATAGGGCCCTACGAGCAGTACTTC. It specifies CASRDGQIGPYEQYF.